This T cell receptor (beta chain) derives from a study of T cell responses to AZD1222 COVID-19 vaccine. Turning to this clone: Its specificity is unknown.

Findings and caveats of the study: Repertoire sampling happened only post peak T cell response.

This table comes from immunoSEQ multiplex PCR, and its TCRdb copy is limited to in-frame clones, with some not included. The sample contains approximately 170,000 clones, just over 90% of which appear only once. This specimen consisted of peripheral blood, obtained on day 0 of AZD1222 vaccination. The receptor was derived from an adult in good health.

The CDR3 DNA follows: TGTGCCAGCAGCTTAAGGGGACTAGCGGGAACTGATACGCAGTATTTT. Translating gives CASSLRGLAGTDTQYF. The chain uses TRBV11-3 and TRBJ2-3; 13 bases line up with TRBD2. The CDR3 runs 16 residues. From germline, CDR1 is SGHNT and CDR2 YENEEA. V lost 2 bases and J lost 6; bases outside the gene matches: 5.